The entry below describes one T cell receptor beta chain. The sample comes from a study of T cell repertoires in ileal Crohn's disease. Sequencing used immunoSEQ multiplex PCR; TCRdb keeps in-frame clones, though not all of them. The sample has more than 8,500 clones; approximately 79% are singletons. Described time point: neoterminal ileum biopsy at postoperative endoscopy, about 6 months after surgery. Germline V CDR1 and CDR2: MGHDK, SYGVNS. The CDR3 contains 15 residues. Trimming took 4 bases from V and 2 from J, leaving 15 bases between them. Sequencing was done on a sample of ileal tissue. The chain recombines TRBV25-1 with TRBJ2-7; D may be TRBD2 (7 bases). This receptor was identified in an adult with Crohn's disease. The CDR3 region has the DNA TGTGCCAGCAGTGCCCGGGGGGCCCCAGCCTACGAGCAGTACTTC. It specifies CASSARGAPAYEQYF.